This T cell receptor (beta chain) stems from a study of shared clonotypes between healthy human individuals. The repertoire was sequenced with immunoSEQ multiplex PCR; TCRdb's copy has only in-frame clones and lacks some. The sample includes 400,000 or so clones, approximately 96% of them seen just once. The V and J ends lost 3 bases and 7 bases, in that order; junction bases with no gene match: 11. Germline V gives CDR1 LNHDA, CDR2 SQIVND (reference sequence). The CDR3 consists of 15 residues. Sequencing was performed on memory CD8+ T cells sorted from blood. Subset: CD45RO+ cells pooled with CCR7-negative TemRA cells. The clonotype was recovered from a man aged 30 to 45 in good health. The gene calls are TRBV19 and TRBJ2-5, with 7 bases aligning to TRBD1. Written as DNA, the CDR3 is TGTGCCAGTAGTATGGGGACAGCGTCTTGGGGGACCCAGTACTTC. Amino acid sequence: CASSMGTASWGTQYF.